The 5 T cell receptor beta chains given below trace back to one sample, sequenced in a study of blood T cell repertoires in COVID-19. Assay: immunoSEQ multiplex PCR; the TCRdb copy retains only in-frame clones and omits some. The sample has 130,000 to 150,000 clones, 87% seen once. Sequencing was performed on peripheral blood. Receptors were obtained from a man between 50 and 59 years old who had recovered from COVID-19.

V usage is TRBV7-2 and J usage is TRBJ2-2; tentatively, D is TRBD1 (7 bases). This CDR3 has 15 amino acids. From germline, CDR1 is SGHTA and CDR2 FQGNSA. Trimming shortened V by 9 bases and J by 3 bases, and 17 bases separated the two germline ends. The chain's CDR3 is CASPSDREDTGELFF. CDR3 bases: TGTGCCAGTCCCTCCGACAGGGAGGACACCGGGGAGCTGTTTTTT.

The gene calls are TRBV19 and TRBJ1-1; TRBD1 matches 7 bases. Germline V lookup: CDR1 LNHDA, CDR2 SQIVND (reference sequence). CDR3 length equals 11 residues. V lost 4 bases to trimming and J lost 11 bases; unmatched junction nucleotides: 4. The CDR3 nucleotides are TGTGCCAGTAGTAAGACAGGGACGGCTTTCTTT. It encodes CASSKTGTAFF.

This clone was seen once. The chain links TRBV6-2 or TRBV6-3 to TRBJ1-6; D call uncertain. Germline V CDR1 and CDR2: MNHEY, SVGEGT. V lost 0 bases and J lost 10, with 7 bases in between. The CDR3 loop spans 13 amino acids. The CDR3 DNA reads as TGTGCCAGCAGTTACTCTTCCGTCTCACCCCTCCACTTT. Translating it yields CASSYSSVSPLHF.

The V call is TRBV9, the J call TRBJ1-1; D ambiguous. V shed 6 bases and J shed 2 bases, with 14 bases lying between them. The germline CDR1 and CDR2 sequences are SGDLS and YYNGEE. The CDR3 is made up of 14 amino acids. The CDR3 DNA sequence: TGTGCCAGCACGAGGGAGTGGAGCAACACTGAAGCTTTCTTT. Encoded protein: CASTREWSNTEAFF. Based on the CDR3 plus reference TRBV9 and TRBJ1-1, the full variable domain is DSGVTQTPKHLITATGQRVTLRCSPRSGDLSVYWYQQSLDQGLQFLIQYYNGEERAKGNILERFSAQQFPDLHSELNLSSLELGDSALYFCASTREWSNTEAFFGQGTRLTVV.

CDR3 sequence (DNA): TGTGCCAGCAGCCACCCAGGGCGTTCACCCCTCCACTTT. Amino acid sequence: CASSHPGRSPLHF. This rearrangement joins TRBV7-2 to TRBJ1-6; tentatively, D is TRBD1 (5 bases). CDR1 is SGHTA and CDR2 is FQGNSA in the germline V gene. This CDR3 spans 13 amino acids. V lost 5 bases to trimming and J lost 9 bases, with 11 bases between them.